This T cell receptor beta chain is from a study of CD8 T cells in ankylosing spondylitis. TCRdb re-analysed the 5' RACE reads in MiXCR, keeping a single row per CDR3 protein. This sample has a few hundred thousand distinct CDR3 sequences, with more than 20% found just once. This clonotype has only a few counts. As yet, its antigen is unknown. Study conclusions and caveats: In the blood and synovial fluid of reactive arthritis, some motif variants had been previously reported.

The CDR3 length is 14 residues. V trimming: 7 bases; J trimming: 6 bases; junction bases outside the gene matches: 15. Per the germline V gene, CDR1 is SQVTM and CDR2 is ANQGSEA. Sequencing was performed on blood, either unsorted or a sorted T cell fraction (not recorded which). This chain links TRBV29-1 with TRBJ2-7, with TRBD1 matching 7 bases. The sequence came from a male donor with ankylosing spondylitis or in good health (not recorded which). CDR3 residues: CSAASGTAISEQYF. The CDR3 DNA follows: TGCAGCGCCGCATCCGGGACAGCTATCTCCGAGCAGTACTTC.